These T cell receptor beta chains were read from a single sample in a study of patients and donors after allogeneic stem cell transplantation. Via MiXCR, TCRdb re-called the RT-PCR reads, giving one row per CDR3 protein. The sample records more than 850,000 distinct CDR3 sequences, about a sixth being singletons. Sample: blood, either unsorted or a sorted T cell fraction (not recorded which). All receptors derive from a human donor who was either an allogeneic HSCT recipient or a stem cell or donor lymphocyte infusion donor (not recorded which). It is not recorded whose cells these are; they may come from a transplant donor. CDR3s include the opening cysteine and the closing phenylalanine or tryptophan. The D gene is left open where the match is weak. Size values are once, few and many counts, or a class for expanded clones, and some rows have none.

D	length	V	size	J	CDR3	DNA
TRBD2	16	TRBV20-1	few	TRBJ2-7	CSATPGLAGSSYEQYF	TGCAGTGCTACTCCGGGACTAGCGGGGAGCTCCTACGAGCAGTACTTC
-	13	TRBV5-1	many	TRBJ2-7	CASSLGISYEQYF	TGTGCCAGCAGCTTGGGGATCTCCTACGAGCAGTACTTC
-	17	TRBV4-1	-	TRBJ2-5	CASSQGGGPGRQETQYF	TGCGCCAGCAGCCAAGGTGGGGGCCCGGGGCGGCAAGAGACCCAGTACTTC
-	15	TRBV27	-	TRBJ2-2	CASSDSVLNTGELFF	TGTGCCAGCAGTGACAGCGTCCTTAACACCGGGGAGCTGTTTTTT
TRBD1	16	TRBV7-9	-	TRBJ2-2	CASSWDRGQNTGELFF	TGTGCCAGCAGCTGGGACAGGGGGCAGAACACCGGGGAGCTGTTTTTT
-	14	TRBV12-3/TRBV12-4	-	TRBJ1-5	CASSLAGFYQPQHF	TGTGCCAGCAGTTTGGCAGGGTTTTATCAGCCCCAGCATTTT
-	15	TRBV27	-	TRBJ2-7	CASSLSGANVYEQYF	TGTGCCAGCAGTTTATCGGGGGCGAATGTATACGAGCAGTACTTC
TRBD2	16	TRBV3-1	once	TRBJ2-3	CASSQGGGSMTDTQYF	TGTGCCAGCAGCCAAGGGGGCGGGAGTATGACAGATACGCAGTATTTT
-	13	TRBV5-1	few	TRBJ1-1	CASSLKNGAEAFF	TGCGCCAGCAGCTTAAAAAATGGCGCTGAAGCTTTCTTT
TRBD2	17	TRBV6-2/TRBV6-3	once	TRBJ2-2	CASSDLRTSGITGELFF	TGTGCCAGCAGTGACCTCCGGACTAGCGGGATCACCGGGGAGCTGTTTTTT
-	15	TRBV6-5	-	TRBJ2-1	CASSYSPGTGDEQFF	TGTGCCAGCAGTTACTCGCCCGGAACGGGGGATGAGCAGTTCTTC
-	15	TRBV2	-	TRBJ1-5	CASSYSGRLGQPQHF	TGTGCCAGCAGTTACTCAGGCAGGCTCGGTCAGCCCCAGCATTTT
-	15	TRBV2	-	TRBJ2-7	CASSERTHRSYEQYF	TGTGCCAGCAGTGAGAGGACACATAGATCCTACGAGCAGTACTTC
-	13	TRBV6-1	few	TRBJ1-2	CASSEESFLGYTF	TGTGCCAGCAGCGAAGAATCTTTCCTCGGCTACACCTTC
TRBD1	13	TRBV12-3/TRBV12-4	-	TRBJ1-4	CASSLMTGVKLFF	TGTGCCAGCAGTTTGATGACAGGGGTGAAACTGTTTTTT
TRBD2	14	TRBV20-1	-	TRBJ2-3	CSARETGTSSTQYF	TGCAGTGCTAGAGAAACCGGGACTAGCTCGACGCAGTATTTT
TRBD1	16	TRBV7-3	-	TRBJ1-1	CASSRYPGQGPKEAFF	TGTGCCAGCAGCCGATACCCTGGACAGGGTCCCAAGGAAGCTTTCTTT
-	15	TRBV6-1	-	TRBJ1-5	CASSEAGGVHQPQHF	TGTGCCAGCAGTGAAGCGGGGGGTGTACATCAGCCCCAGCATTTT
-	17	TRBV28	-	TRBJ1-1	CASSYHISSGGYTEAFF	TGTGCCAGCAGTTACCACATCTCAAGTGGCGGGTACACTGAAGCTTTCTTT
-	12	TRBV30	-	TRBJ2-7	CAWRGQSYEQYF	TGTGCCTGGAGGGGACAATCCTACGAGCAGTACTTC
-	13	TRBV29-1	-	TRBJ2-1	CSVTGRAYNEQFF	TGCAGCGTTACAGGTAGGGCCTACAATGAGCAGTTCTTC
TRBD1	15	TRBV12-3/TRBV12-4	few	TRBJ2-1	CASSLLQGPYNEQFF	TGTGCCAGCAGTTTATTACAGGGGCCCTACAATGAGCAGTTCTTC
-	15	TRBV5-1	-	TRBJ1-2	CASSEGLTGSYGYTF	TGCGCCAGCAGCGAGGGCCTAACAGGGTCCTATGGCTACACCTTC
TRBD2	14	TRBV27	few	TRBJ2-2	CASSTSGATGELFF	TGTGCCAGCAGTACTAGCGGGGCAACCGGGGAGCTGTTTTTT
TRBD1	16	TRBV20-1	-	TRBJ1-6	CSARAGTAGGHSPLHF	TGCAGTGCTAGGGCCGGGACAGCTGGGGGGCATTCACCCCTCCACTTT
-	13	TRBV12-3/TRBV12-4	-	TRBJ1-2	CASSPRWDYGYTF	TGTGCCAGCAGCCCCCGTTGGGACTATGGCTACACCTTC
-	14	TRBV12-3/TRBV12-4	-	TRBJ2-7	CASSYGYLSYEQYF	TGTGCCAGCAGTTACGGCTACCTCTCCTACGAGCAGTACTTC
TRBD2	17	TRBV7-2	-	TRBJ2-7	CASSPGGAGGLSYEQYF	TGTGCCAGCAGCCCGGGGGGAGCGGGGGGGCTATCCTACGAGCAGTACTTC
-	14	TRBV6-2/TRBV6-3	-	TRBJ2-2	CASSNTGNTGELFF	TGTGCCAGCAGTAACACAGGGAACACCGGGGAGCTGTTTTTT
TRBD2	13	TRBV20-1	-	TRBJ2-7	CSILAGGRGEQYF	TGCAGTATTCTAGCGGGAGGACGAGGCGAGCAGTACTTC
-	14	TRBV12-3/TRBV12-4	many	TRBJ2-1	CASSLGNSYNEQFF	TGTGCCAGCAGTTTAGGGAATTCATACAATGAGCAGTTCTTC
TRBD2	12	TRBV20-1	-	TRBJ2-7	CSPLAGSNEQYF	TGCAGTCCGCTAGCGGGGTCCAACGAGCAGTACTTC
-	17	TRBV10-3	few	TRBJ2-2	CAISSPARTETTGELFF	TGTGCCATCAGCAGCCCCGCCAGGACCGAAACGACCGGGGAGCTGTTTTTT
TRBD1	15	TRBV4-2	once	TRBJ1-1	CASSQEDRGNTEAFF	TGTGCCAGCAGCCAGGAGGACAGGGGGAACACTGAAGCTTTCTTT
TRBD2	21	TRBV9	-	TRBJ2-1	CASSVATWAGSAGGGYNEQFF	TGTGCCAGCAGCGTAGCTACATGGGCCGGTTCGGCGGGAGGGGGCTACAATGAGCAGTTCTTC
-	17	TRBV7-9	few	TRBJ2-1	CASSSTRAGPEYNEQFF	TGTGCCAGCAGCTCCACCCGAGCAGGGCCGGAGTACAATGAGCAGTTCTTC
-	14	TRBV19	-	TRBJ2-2	CASTHNRGFGELFF	TGTGCCAGTACCCATAATCGGGGGTTCGGGGAGCTGTTTTTT
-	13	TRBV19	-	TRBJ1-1	CASKSTADTEAFF	TGTGCCAGTAAAAGTACGGCGGACACTGAAGCTTTCTTT
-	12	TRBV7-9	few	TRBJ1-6	CASSRNHSPLHF	TGTGCCAGCAGCCGTAACCATTCACCCCTCCACTTT
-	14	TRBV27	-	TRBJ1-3	CASSSRGFGNTIYF	TGTGCCAGCAGTTCCAGGGGCTTCGGAAACACCATATATTTT
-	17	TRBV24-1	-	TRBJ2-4	CATSRQEVGYGIDIQYF	TGTGCCACCAGCAGACAAGAGGTAGGGTATGGAATTGACATTCAGTACTTC
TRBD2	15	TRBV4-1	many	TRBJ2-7	CASSQAGLAGDEQYF	TGCGCCAGCAGCCAAGCGGGACTAGCGGGAGACGAGCAGTACTTC
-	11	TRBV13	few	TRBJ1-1	CASSPGDGAFF	TGTGCCAGCAGCCCCGGTGACGGAGCTTTCTTT
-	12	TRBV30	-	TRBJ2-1	CAWSLTNNEQFF	TGTGCCTGGAGTTTGACTAACAATGAGCAGTTCTTC
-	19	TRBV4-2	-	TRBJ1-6	CASSHSQPGRTTYNSPLHF	TGTGCCAGCAGCCATTCCCAGCCAGGACGGACAACCTATAATTCACCCCTCCACTTT
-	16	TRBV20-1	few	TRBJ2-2	CSARPGRPRVSGELFF	TGCAGTGCTAGACCAGGGCGTCCTAGGGTGTCAGGGGAGCTGTTTTTT
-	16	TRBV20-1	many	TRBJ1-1	CSASDGDKAGNTEAFF	TGCAGTGCTAGCGATGGTGACAAGGCAGGGAACACTGAAGCTTTCTTT
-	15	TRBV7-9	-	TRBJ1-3	CASSLDKETGNTIYF	TGTGCCAGCAGCTTAGATAAGGAAACTGGAAACACCATATATTTT
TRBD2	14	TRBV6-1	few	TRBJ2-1	CASSRAGIRNEQFF	TGTGCCAGCAGTAGAGCGGGAATCCGAAATGAGCAGTTCTTC
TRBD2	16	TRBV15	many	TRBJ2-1	CATSRDLAGSYNEQFF	TGTGCCACCAGCAGAGACCTAGCGGGAAGCTACAATGAGCAGTTCTTC
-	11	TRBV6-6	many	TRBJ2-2	CATRGPGELFF	TGTGCCACGAGGGGCCCCGGGGAGCTGTTTTTT
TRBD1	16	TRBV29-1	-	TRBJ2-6	CSVESRGLTGANVLTF	TGCAGCGTTGAATCTAGGGGGCTTACTGGGGCCAACGTCCTGACTTTC
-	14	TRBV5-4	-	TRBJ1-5	CASSLWGTYQPQHF	TGTGCCAGCAGCTTGTGGGGTACCTATCAGCCCCAGCATTTT
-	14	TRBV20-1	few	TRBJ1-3	CSARDRRAGNTIYF	TGCAGTGCTAGAGACCGCAGGGCTGGAAACACCATATATTTT
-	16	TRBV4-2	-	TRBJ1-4	CASSQDQGQGTEKLFF	TGTGCCAGCAGCCAAGATCAGGGTCAGGGTACCGAAAAGCTGTTTTTT
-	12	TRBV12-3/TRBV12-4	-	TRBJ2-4	CASRVAGAIQYF	TGTGCCAGCCGGGTCGCAGGGGCCATTCAGTACTTC